These T cell receptor beta chains were read from a single sample in a study of blood T cell repertoires in COVID-19. Libraries were prepared by immunoSEQ multiplex PCR; TCRdb keeps only in-frame clonotypes and omits some of them. Of under 150,000 clones in the sample, about 87% are singletons; the top ten hold 2% to 3%. Sequenced input: peripheral blood. These receptors came from a man between 45 and 60 years old with active COVID-19. Each CDR3 is given with its conserved first and last residue. D genes are given only for firm matches. For some rows the clone size is stated as once, few or many, or as a class when expanded; others skip it.

J gene | D gene | V gene | clone size | CDR3 DNA | CDR3 protein
TRBJ2-7 | . | TRBV6-6 | . | TGTGCCAGCAGTTCTGGACCAGGGGTATTCAACGAGCAGTACTTC | CASSSGPGVFNEQYF
TRBJ2-7 | TRBD1 | TRBV3-1/TRBV3-2 | few | TGTGCCAGCAGCCAAGTTGGACAGGCCCCCTACGAGCAGTACTTC | CASSQVGQAPYEQYF
TRBJ1-1 | . | TRBV19 | . | TGTGCCAGTAGTATAGGGGCGTCGGCTGAAGCTTTCTTT | CASSIGASAEAFF
TRBJ2-3 | . | TRBV10-2 | . | TGCGCCAGCAGGGCAGGGTTTTCTACAGATACGCAGTATTTT | CASRAGFSTDTQYF
TRBJ1-6 | . | TRBV4-3 | . | TGCGCCAGCAGCCAAGATTCAGGGTCACCCCTCCACTTT | CASSQDSGSPLHF
TRBJ1-2 | . | TRBV20-1 | . | TGCAGCGACACTGGCTACACCTTC | CSDTGYTF
TRBJ1-5 | . | TRBV15 | . | TGTGCCACGGCCCAGGCAATGAATCAGCCCCAGCATTTT | CATAQAMNQPQHF
TRBJ2-5 | TRBD2 | TRBV10-3 | . | TGTGCCATCAGTCCTAGCGGGGGGGCCACTGAGACCCAGTACTTC | CAISPSGGATETQYF
TRBJ2-1 | TRBD1 | TRBV11-3 | . | TGTGCCAGCAGCTTACAGGGGGACAATGAGCAGTTCTTC | CASSLQGDNEQFF
TRBJ2-5 | . | TRBV18 | . | TGTGCCAGCTCACCCACAGGGGAGACCCAGTACTTC | CASSPTGETQYF
TRBJ1-6 | TRBD1 | TRBV11-1 | . | TGTGCCAGCAGCCCTACGACAGGGGTTGGTAATTCACCCCTCCACTTT | CASSPTTGVGNSPLHF
TRBJ2-7 | TRBD1 | TRBV6-5 | once | TGTGCCAGCAGGAGGACAGGGGTCCCCTCTCAGTACTTC | CASRRTGVPSQYF
TRBJ1-1 | TRBD1 | TRBV15 | . | TGTGCCACCAGCATGACAGGGGGTACTGAAGCTTTCTTT | CATSMTGGTEAFF
TRBJ1-5 | . | TRBV6-6 | . | TGTGCCAGCGGCGCTGCAGAGGGCAATCAGCCCCAGCATTTT | CASGAAEGNQPQHF
TRBJ2-3 | TRBD2 | TRBV11-2 | once | TGTGCCAGCAGCTCCGTGCGGGGGGAAACTCGGACGCAGTATTTT | CASSSVRGETRTQYF
TRBJ1-2 | TRBD1 | TRBV10-3 | once | TGTGCCATCAGCACAGGGGCTAACTATGGCTACACCTTC | CAISTGANYGYTF
TRBJ2-6 | TRBD2 | TRBV19 | . | TGTGCCAGTAGACAGCGGGGGCTTCCCTCTGGGGCCAACGTCCTGACTTTC | CASRQRGLPSGANVLTF
TRBJ1-1 | . | TRBV5-4 | . | TGTGCCAGCAGCGTGGGACGGAGGAACACTGAAGCTTTCTTT | CASSVGRRNTEAFF
TRBJ2-7 | . | TRBV2 | . | TGTGCCAGCAGTGAATACGGCGGCTACGAGCAGTACTTC | CASSEYGGYEQYF
TRBJ2-7 | TRBD1 | TRBV27 | once | TGTGCCAGCAGAGTACAGGGGACAATCTCCTACGAGCAGTACTTC | CASRVQGTISYEQYF
TRBJ2-3 | TRBD1 | TRBV18 | once | TGTGCCAGCTCACCTGGGCAGGGGGGCACAGATACGCAGTATTTT | CASSPGQGGTDTQYF
TRBJ1-2 | TRBD1 | TRBV10-3 | . | TGTGCCATCAGATCGACAGGGTTGAACTATGGCTACACCTTC | CAIRSTGLNYGYTF
TRBJ1-5 | . | TRBV6-2/TRBV6-3 | . | TGTGCCAGCAGCCGGGCGTCATATTCCAATCAGCCCCAGCATTTT | CASSRASYSNQPQHF
TRBJ2-7 | . | TRBV19 | . | TGTGCCAGTAGTATAGCGTTTCCAGGGAAAATCTACGAGCAGTACTTC | CASSIAFPGKIYEQYF
TRBJ1-2 | . | TRBV30 | . | TGTGCCTGGAGCCCCGAGAGGGTTGGTGGCTACACCTTC | CAWSPERVGGYTF
TRBJ2-3 | TRBD1 | TRBV7-6 | . | TGTGCCAGCAGCTCACAGGGGGCAGACACAGATACGCAGTATTTT | CASSSQGADTDTQYF
TRBJ1-6 | . | TRBV27 | . | TGTGCCAGCAGCAAGACATTCCCCCTTAATTCACCCCTCCACTTT | CASSKTFPLNSPLHF
TRBJ1-5 | . | TRBV18 | . | TGTGCCAGCTCCGACAGCAATAGCAATCAGCCCCAGCATTTT | CASSDSNSNQPQHF
TRBJ1-2 | . | TRBV5-6 | . | TGTGCCAGCAATCAGGTTAACTATGGCTACACCTTC | CASNQVNYGYTF
TRBJ2-3 | . | TRBV12-3/TRBV12-4 | . | TGTGCCAGCAGACAGCAAATTAGAGATACGCAGTATTTT | CASRQQIRDTQYF
TRBJ2-7 | . | TRBV18 | . | TGTGCCAGCTCACCCAGCGCTTCCTACGAGCAGTACTTC | CASSPSASYEQYF
TRBJ1-1 | . | TRBV9 | . | TGTGCCAGCAGCGTAGGAACCGGAGAGGCTTTCTTT | CASSVGTGEAFF
TRBJ2-7 | . | TRBV12-2 | . | TGTGCAAGTCGCTTAGAGCGGGGGTACGGTCCTACATCCTACGAGCAGTACTTC | CASRLERGYGPTSYEQYF
TRBJ1-1 | . | TRBV19 | . | TGTGCCAGTAGTAATACTCGAGGAACTGAAGCTTTCTTT | CASSNTRGTEAFF
TRBJ1-1 | . | TRBV7-9 | . | TGTGCCAGCAGCTTGAGTTCAGTCGGGGACACTGAAGCTTTCTTT | CASSLSSVGDTEAFF
TRBJ2-3 | TRBD2 | TRBV19 | . | TGTGCCAGTAGACGGACTAGCGGGACAGATACGCAGTATTTT | CASRRTSGTDTQYF
TRBJ1-5 | TRBD1 | TRBV19 | . | TGTGCCAGTAGTATTTACGGGACAGGCGGCGTAAGGAGCAATCAGCCCCAGCATTTT | CASSIYGTGGVRSNQPQHF
TRBJ2-3 | TRBD2 | TRBV9 | . | TGTGCCAGCAGCACCGGGACTAGCCTTAGCACAGATACGCAGTATTTT | CASSTGTSLSTDTQYF
TRBJ2-7 | TRBD2 | TRBV5-4 | . | TGTGCCAGCAGCCGTAGCGGGAACCTATACGAGCAGTACTTC | CASSRSGNLYEQYF
TRBJ1-6 | . | TRBV11-1 | once | TGTGCCAGCAGCTCCGGACAGAACTATAATTCACCCCTCCACTTT | CASSSGQNYNSPLHF
TRBJ1-6 | TRBD1 | TRBV4-2 | few | TGTGCCAGCAGCCACCGGGACAGGGAGAATTCACCCCTCCACTTT | CASSHRDRENSPLHF
TRBJ2-7 | . | TRBV6-5 | once | TGTGCCAGCAGCCGGGACTCTCTCTACGAGCAGTACTTC | CASSRDSLYEQYF
TRBJ1-6 | TRBD1 | TRBV6-5 | . | TGTGCCAGCAGGGGGACAGTAAATTCACCCCTCCACTTT | CASRGTVNSPLHF
TRBJ2-7 | TRBD1 | TRBV7-2 | . | TGTGCCAGCAGCTTAGTTCAGGACAGGGAGTACTTC | CASSLVQDREYF
TRBJ2-7 | TRBD2 | TRBV3-1/TRBV3-2 | once | TGTGCCAGCAGCCATCTAGCGGGGGGGCTAAACGAGCAGTACTTC | CASSHLAGGLNEQYF
TRBJ1-1 | . | TRBV3-1/TRBV3-2 | . | TGTGCCAGCAGTTCCACCTCGAGGGGGATACAAGGTGGCACTGAAGCTTTCTTT | CASSSTSRGIQGGTEAFF
TRBJ2-6 | . | TRBV3-1/TRBV3-2 | . | TGTGCCAGCAGCCAAGACGGTATTGGGGCCAACGTCCTGACTTTC | CASSQDGIGANVLTF
TRBJ2-2 | . | TRBV10-3 | . | TGTGCCATCAGTGTCTCAGGGGAGAGCGGGGAGCTGTTTTTT | CAISVSGESGELFF
TRBJ2-3 | . | TRBV7-9 | . | TGTGCCAGCAGCCTACAGGGTAGCACAGATACGCAGTATTTT | CASSLQGSTDTQYF
TRBJ1-2 | TRBD1 | TRBV6-1 | . | TGTGCCAGCAGTGAAGCGCGGGGGACAGGCTATGGCTACACCTTC | CASSEARGTGYGYTF
TRBJ2-7 | TRBD1 | TRBV7-8 | . | TGTGCCAGCAGCCCATTCCCGGGACAGGGTTTTTCCTACGAGCAGTACTTC | CASSPFPGQGFSYEQYF
TRBJ2-7 | . | TRBV9 | . | TGTGCCAGCAGCGTTACAGGGTATTCCTACGAGCAGTACTTC | CASSVTGYSYEQYF
TRBJ2-1 | . | TRBV7-9 | . | TGTGCCAGCAGCTTTTCGAGCTCCTACAATGAGCAGTTCTTC | CASSFSSSYNEQFF
TRBJ1-2 | . | TRBV5-6 | . | TGTGCCAGCAGCTTCAGGGATACTAACTATGGCTACACCTTC | CASSFRDTNYGYTF